Presented here are 13 T cell receptor beta chains from one specimen sequenced in a study of cytomegalovirus exposure and HLA in healthy donors. 13 Jbeta primers and 60 Vbeta primers were used for the PCR. Generated by immunoSEQ multiplex PCR, the TCRdb table keeps only in-frame clones and is missing some. In the table there are 98,000 or so clones, about 80% of which are singletons. Sequenced input: PBMCs. All receptors derive from a man aged 55 to 69 in good health and CMV-seropositive.

The V and J genes are TRBV19 and TRBJ1-1, with D maybe TRBD1 (6 bases). CDR1 and CDR2 (germline): LNHDA, SQIVND (reference sequence). The CDR3 extends over 16 amino acids. Between the trimmed V and J ends, which lost 1 base and 7 bases, there was a span of 19 bases. Written as DNA, the CDR3 is TGTGCCAGTAGTATAGGGTCCAGGGGCCGAGGGGTTGAAGCTTTCTTT. Encoded protein: CASSIGSRGRGVEAFF.

This clone was observed a handful of times. The CDR3 sequence: CASSYSTGYEQYF. In nucleotides, the CDR3 is TGTGCCAGCAGTTACTCCACAGGGTACGAGCAGTACTTC. The V call is TRBV6-5, the J call TRBJ2-7, with D possibly TRBD1 on 6 matching bases. Germline V lookup: CDR1 MNHEY, CDR2 SVGAGI. The CDR3 is made up of 13 amino acids. V was shortened by 0 bases and J by 4 bases, with 7 bases between the two germline ends.

This chain links TRBV10-1 with TRBJ1-3, with D unresolved. Trimming took 6 bases from V and 2 from J, leaving 8 bases between them. CDR3 length: 13 amino acids. Germline V gives CDR1 WNHNN, CDR2 SYGVQD (reference sequence). The CDR3 region has the DNA TGCGCCAGCAGCGCGTATGCTGGAAACACCATATATTTT. Protein: CASSAYAGNTIYF.

V usage is TRBV19 and J usage is TRBJ2-7; 10 bases are shared with TRBD2. This CDR3 is built from 15 residues. CDR1 and CDR2 from the germline V gene are LNHDA and SQIVND (reference sequence). V was clipped by 4 bases and J by 3 bases; unmatched bases: 6. The CDR3 DNA reads TGTGCCAGTAGTAGGCGAGCTAGCGGGGGCTACGAGCAGTACTTC. Translating gives CASSRRASGGYEQYF. Together with reference TRBV19 and TRBJ2-7, the CDR3 gives the full variable domain: DGGITQSPKYLFRKEGQNVTLSCEQNLNHDAMYWYRQDPGQGLRLIYYSQIVNDFQKGDIAEGYSVSREKKESFPLTVTSAQKNPTAFYLCASSRRASGGYEQYFGPGTRLTVT.

This clone was observed a single time. The chain is built from TRBV4-1 and TRBJ2-5, with D possibly being TRBD2 (5 bases). The CDR3 spans 14 residues. V lost 2 bases to trimming and J lost 7 bases, with 14 bases between them. Germline V CDR1 and CDR2: MGHRA, YSYEKL. The CDR3 is CASSQPLASGTQYF. In DNA, the CDR3 is TGCGCCAGCAGCCAACCGCTAGCTTCGGGGACCCAGTACTTC.

A single count supports this clone. The J gene is TRBJ2-1, the V gene TRBV4-2; 14 nucleotides match TRBD2. Trimming took 0 bases from V and 2 from J; bases not matched to a gene: 9. The CDR3 totals 20 residues. Germline CDR1 and CDR2: LGHNA and YNFKEQ. The CDR3 coding sequence is TGTGCCAGCAGCCAAGATCGCAGACTAGCGGGGGGGCCGGCCTACAATGAGCAGTTCTTC. It is translated as CASSQDRRLAGGPAYNEQFF.

The chain employs TRBV27 and TRBJ1-2; D unresolved. There are 16 residues in the CDR3. Germline lookup yields CDR1 MNHEY and CDR2 SMNVEV (reference sequence). Trimming shortened V by 5 bases and J by 3 bases, and 19 bases separated the two germline ends. The CDR3 region is CASSPRTGMMHYGYTF. The DNA for the CDR3 is TGTGCCAGCAGTCCCCGGACCGGGATGATGCACTATGGCTACACCTTC.

The genes are TRBV28 and TRBJ2-7, with 9 nucleotides matching TRBD1. J was trimmed by 1 base and V by 10 bases; bases with no gene match: 8. CDR3 length: 14 residues. Germline V gives CDR1 MDHEN, CDR2 SYDVKM. The CDR3 coding sequence is TGTGCCACCCTTTGGGGGACAGGGTCCTACGAGCAGTACTTC. Amino acid sequence: CATLWGTGSYEQYF.

The genes are TRBV28 and TRBJ2-1, with 7 nucleotides matching TRBD2. J gave up 2 bases and V 5 bases, and 0 bases lay outside the gene matches. CDR1 is MDHEN, CDR2 SYDVKM, per germline. CDR3 size: 13 residues. Written as DNA, the CDR3 is TGTGCCAGCAGTCGGGGGGCCTACAATGAGCAGTTCTTC. It translates to CASSRGAYNEQFF.

This clone was detected only a few times. The chain has TRBV7-3 and TRBJ1-6; perhaps TRBD1 as D (6 bases). The V gene lost 3 bases and the J gene lost 9 bases, with 12 bases spanning the gap. Germline values: CDR1 SGHTA, CDR2 FQGTGA. This CDR3 has 14 residues. CDR3 nucleotides: TGTGCCAGCAGCTTGAGTGGCAGGGGTTCACCCCTCCACTTT. Its protein is CASSLSGRGSPLHF.

The V gene is TRBV19, the J gene TRBJ2-1; D possibly corresponds to TRBD2 (6 bases). The V end lost 6 bases, the J end lost 0 bases, and 18 bases lay between the germline ends. The CDR3 covers 17 residues. Germline V CDR1 and CDR2: LNHDA, SQIVND (reference sequence). CDR3 nucleotides: TGTGCCAGTAGACCCTTAGCGGATGGGGGCTCCTACAATGAGCAGTTCTTC. Its translation is CASRPLADGGSYNEQFF.

This clone was observed once. The chain is built from TRBV11-1 and TRBJ2-2, with a possible D match to TRBD1 (5 bases). Looked up from germline, CDR1 is SGHAT and CDR2 is FQDESV (reference sequence). The CDR3 contains 15 residues. The V gene lost 5 bases and the J gene lost 2 bases, with 12 bases spanning the gap. CDR3 region: CASSLDRTNTGELFF. CDR3 DNA: TGTGCCAGCAGCCTAGACCGGACAAACACCGGGGAGCTGTTTTTT.

This clone was seen a single time. The V gene is TRBV18, the J gene TRBJ2-3; 7 bases are shared with TRBD1. Germline V gene lookup returns CDR1 KGHSH and CDR2 LQKENI. The ends lost 0 bases at V and 5 bases at J; junction bases unmatched: 2. This CDR3 spans 14 amino acids. CDR3 sequence (DNA): TGTGCCAGCTCACCACCGACAGGGAAAGATACGCAGTATTTT. Protein product: CASSPPTGKDTQYF.